Below, one TCR beta chain is given with its context. The data are from a study of control samples from healthy donors and cancer patients. Assay: immunoSEQ multiplex PCR; the TCRdb copy retains only in-frame clones and omits some. The sample consists of some 160,000 clones, 80% to 95% of them appearing once. The CDR3 loop spans 12 amino acids. Germline values: CDR1 MDHEN, CDR2 SYDVKM. V lost 6 bases and J 8 bases, leaving 13 bases between the germline ends. V usage is TRBV28 and J usage is TRBJ1-1, with D uncertain. The source of this sequence is a woman in her twenties or thirties in good health. Sequenced sample: blood. As DNA, the CDR3 is TGTGCCAGCAGAACGACACTCCCGGAAGCTTTCTTT. This gives the protein CASRTTLPEAFF.